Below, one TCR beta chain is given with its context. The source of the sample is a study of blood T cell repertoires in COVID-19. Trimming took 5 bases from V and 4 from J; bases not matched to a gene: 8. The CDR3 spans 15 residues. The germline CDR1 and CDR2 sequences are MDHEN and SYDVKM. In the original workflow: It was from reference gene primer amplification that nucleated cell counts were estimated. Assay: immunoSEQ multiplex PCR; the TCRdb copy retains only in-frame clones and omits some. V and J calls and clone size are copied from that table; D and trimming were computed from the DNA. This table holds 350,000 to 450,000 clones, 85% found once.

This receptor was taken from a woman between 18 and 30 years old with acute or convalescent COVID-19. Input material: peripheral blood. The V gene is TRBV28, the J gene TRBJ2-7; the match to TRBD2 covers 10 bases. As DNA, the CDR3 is TGTGCCAGCAGTCCTTTAGCGGGAGGAATGTACGAGCAGTACTTC. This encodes CASSPLAGGMYEQYF.